This T cell receptor (beta chain) was profiled in a study of graft-versus-host responses after intestinal transplantation. Study results and caveats: Researchers found peak circulating GvH clone levels linked to early post-transplant HvG declines.

TCRdb keeps only in-frame clones here, not all; method: immunoSEQ multiplex PCR. This table holds 80,000 to 95,000 clones, roughly 90% found once. About this clone itself: Its antigen is unknown.

Trimming took 0 bases from V and 9 from J; bases not matched to a gene: 16. Per germline, CDR1 ENHRY and CDR2 SYGVKD. The CDR3 has 20 residues. The clonotype originates from a human donor who was the organ donor for an intestinal transplant. Sequenced material: unstimulated CD4+ T cells sorted from spleen or lymph node cells, taken before transplant. The chain is built from TRBV10-3 and TRBJ2-1; 14 nucleotides line up with TRBD2. The CDR3 sequence: CAISESPRPGLAGVSSEQFF. DNA for the CDR3: TGTGCCATCAGTGAGTCCCCTCGTCCGGGACTAGCGGGAGTTTCGAGTGAGCAGTTCTTC.